Listed below are T cell receptor beta chains from one sample, sequenced in a study of T-cell reconstitution after alpha-beta-depleted transplantation in children. TCRdb independently ran MiXCR on the PCR reads; one entry per CDR3 protein. The table shows 500,000 to 600,000 distinct CDR3 sequences, with roughly 18% occurring only once. Sequences were derived from PBMCs from the stem cell graft donor, sampled from the stem cell graft. These receptors were taken from a human donor who donated a stem cell graft to a child with acute lymphoblastic leukemia. Both conserved end residues are part of each CDR3. The D gene is left open where the match is weak.

D,J,V,CDR3
.,TRBJ2-6,TRBV15,CATSRVKGSGANVLTF
.,TRBJ1-1,TRBV15,CATSSSRGSMNTEAFF
.,TRBJ2-2,TRBV6-1,CASSELVTRDPGELFF
TRBD2,TRBJ2-1,TRBV29-1,CSVLTSAREQFF
TRBD1,TRBJ2-1,TRBV5-1,CASSLATGQANNEQFF
TRBD1,TRBJ2-7,TRBV12-3/TRBV12-4,CASSGTETLYEQYF
.,TRBJ2-7,TRBV27,CASSLTSNYEQYF
TRBD2,TRBJ2-1,TRBV27,CASSLFPGGPNEQFF
TRBD2,TRBJ2-7,TRBV5-1,CASSLPLAGAAYEQYF
.,TRBJ2-7,TRBV7-9,CASSLSPREEQYF
.,TRBJ2-3,TRBV15,CATTSGYGTDTQYF
.,TRBJ2-3,TRBV19,CASRLTGTVADTQYF
TRBD1,TRBJ1-2,TRBV20-1,CSAQQGVVSWGYTF
.,TRBJ2-7,TRBV30,CAWASGPYEQYF
.,TRBJ1-5,TRBV7-2,CASSFYYNQPQHF
TRBD1,TRBJ2-6,TRBV5-1,CASRKGANSGANVLTF
TRBD1,TRBJ1-1,TRBV29-1,CSVRAKGAVMNTEAFF
TRBD2,TRBJ2-1,TRBV7-2,CASSSLGLANEQFF
TRBD1,TRBJ2-3,TRBV24-1,CATSDLGTGVLEDTQYF
.,TRBJ2-1,TRBV11-2,CASSPPGIDEQFF